This TCR beta chain was captured by sequencing in a study of response to subunit inactivated influenza vaccine. TCRdb reprocessed the RT-PCR reads via MiXCR and lists one record per CDR3 protein. The sample consists of about 610,000 distinct CDR3 sequences, 14% of them appearing once. The CDR3 covers 14 residues. Looked up from germline, CDR1 is SGHDN and CDR2 is FVKESK. V dropped 2 bases and J dropped 7 bases, with 15 bases sitting between them. V is TRBV14 and J is TRBJ2-7, with D tentatively TRBD1 or TRBD2 (6 bases each). The sequence was collected from a man aged 45 to 65 who received an inactivated influenza vaccine. The sequencing used PBMCs from blood, collected roughly 13 days after vaccination. CDR3 nucleotide sequence: TGTGCCAGCAGCCAATTCCTAGGAGGGGGGGAGCAGTACTTC. This translates into CASSQFLGGGEQYF.